These 22 T cell receptor beta chains were all obtained from the same sample, sequenced in a study of immune cell composition in non-small cell lung cancer. Method: immunoSEQ multiplex PCR; TCRdb's copy keeps in-frame clones and lacks some. The sample has a few thousand clones; 70% to 90% are singletons. Sequencing input: lung tumor tissue. The source of these receptors is a human donor with non-small cell lung cancer.

The J gene is TRBJ2-3, the V gene TRBV5-1; 10 nucleotides agree with TRBD2. Per the germline V gene, CDR1 is SGHRS and CDR2 is YFSETQ. Losses at the gene ends were 0 bases for V and 2 bases for J; bases not matched to a gene: 3. This CDR3 spans 16 amino acids. Here the CDR3 reads CASSLGTSGITDTQYF. DNA of the CDR3: TGCGCCAGCAGCTTGGGGACTAGCGGAATCACAGATACGCAGTATTTT.

This clone was seen a few times. This sequence joins TRBV7-3 and TRBJ2-1; D is perhaps TRBD2 (6 bases). The length of the CDR3 is 16 residues. V lost 2 bases, J lost 2 bases, and 13 bases lay in between. Germline CDR1 reads SGHTA; CDR2 reads FQGTGA. The CDR3 bases are TGTGCCAGCAGCTTATTTAGCGGAAACCCCTACAATGAGCAGTTCTTC. Amino acids: CASSLFSGNPYNEQFF.

V and J are TRBV29-1 and TRBJ2-5; TRBD2 agrees at 10 bases. V lost 3 bases to trimming and J lost 5 bases; unmatched junction nucleotides: 6. The CDR3 is 14 residues long. The V gene's germline CDR1 is SQVTM and CDR2 ANQGSEA. The CDR3 DNA reads TGCAGCGTTGACCTAGCGGGAGAGGCGGAGACCCAGTACTTC. As protein: CSVDLAGEAETQYF.

The chain has TRBV30 and TRBJ1-3; D gene ambiguous. This CDR3 has 14 amino acids. Germline V lookup: CDR1 GTSNPN, CDR2 SVGIG (reference sequence). V was shortened by 4 bases and J by 2 bases, with 12 bases between the two germline ends. This chain's CDR3 is CAWKRGGTGNTIYF. CDR3 coding DNA: TGTGCCTGGAAACGGGGAGGGACTGGAAACACCATATATTTT.

This clone was seen a single time. V gene TRBV11-2 combines with J gene TRBJ2-7; no definite D call. V was shortened by 1 base and J by 3 bases, with 4 bases between the two germline ends. The CDR3 covers 12 residues. CDR1 SGHAT and CDR2 FQNNGV come from the germline V gene. The CDR3 reads CASSLGSYEQYF. The CDR3 nucleotides are TGTGCCAGCAGCTTAGGGAGCTACGAGCAGTACTTC.

The chain has TRBV6-5 and TRBJ1-2, with D uncertain. The CDR3 consists of 13 residues. The germline CDR1 and CDR2 sequences are MNHEY and SVGAGI. Trimming stripped 4 bases from V and 7 bases from J, with 13 bases between. The CDR3 protein is CASSFGVLGGYTF. CDR3 DNA sequence: TGTGCCAGCAGTTTTGGAGTTCTGGGTGGCTACACCTTC.

A note on this clone: The junction shows a germline mismatch at one end, possibly a read error. V is TRBV5-6 and J is TRBJ1-1; the D gene is possibly TRBD1 (5 bases). Germline lookup yields CDR1 SGHDT and CDR2 YYEEEE. The CDR3 length is 16 residues. The CDR3 bases are TGTGCCAGCGGCTTAGGCGGGGGGTCCATGAACACTGAAGCTTTCTTT. It encodes CASGLGGGSMNTEAFF.

The J gene is TRBJ2-7, the V gene TRBV11-2; 8 bases map to TRBD1. CDR1 is SGHAT and CDR2 is FQNNGV in the germline V gene. The CDR3 runs 15 residues. Unmatched junction bases numbered 11, after V lost 5 bases and J lost 5 bases. CDR3 nucleotides: TGTGCCAGCAGCCGAACAGGACAGGGCAACCACGAGCAGTACTTC. Its protein is CASSRTGQGNHEQYF.

This chain links TRBV10-3 with TRBJ1-5, with D tentatively TRBD1 (6 bases). Germline-derived CDR1 and CDR2 are ENHRY and SYGVKD. CDR3 length: 14 residues. V lost 2 bases, J lost 5 bases, and 10 bases lay in between. Here the CDR3 DNA reads TGTGCCATCAGTGAGGGCGAGGGGGATCAGCCCCAGCATTTT. It is translated as CAISEGEGDQPQHF.

V and J are TRBV30 and TRBJ1-3; D gene uncertain. Germline V CDR1 and CDR2: GTSNPN, SVGIG (reference sequence). The CDR3 has 12 amino acids. The germline V and J ends were trimmed by 5 bases and 1 base, with 6 bases remaining between them. The CDR3 region is CAWGRSGNTIYF. CDR3 DNA sequence: TGTGCCTGGGGCAGGTCTGGAAACACCATATATTTT.

The chain joins TRBV6-1 to TRBJ1-2; D may be TRBD1 (6 bases). There are 13 residues in the CDR3. Germline lookup yields CDR1 MNHNS and CDR2 SASEGT. With 6 bases removed from V and 8 bases from J, the gap between germline ends came to 16 bases. CDR3 DNA: TGTGCCAGCAGAGAGGTCAGGGGTCTGGGCTACACCTTC. Protein product: CASREVRGLGYTF.

J is TRBJ1-1 and V is TRBV28; TRBD1 is a possible D gene (5 bases). V was pared by 3 bases and J by 4 bases, with 30 bases between. Germline CDR1 is MDHEN and CDR2 is SYDVKM. CDR3 length equals 20 residues. CDR3 coding DNA: TGTGCCAGCAGTTTTAATGGGGTTTTGGGGGGGAGTCGGTGGTCCACTGAAGCTTTCTTT. Amino acids: CASSFNGVLGGSRWSTEAFF.

Comments on this clone: A junction boundary mismatches the germline segment, possibly from a read error. The genes are TRBV7-7 and TRBJ2-1; 14 bases are shared with TRBD2. This CDR3 region has 15 residues. Germline CDR1 reads SSHAT; CDR2 reads FNYEAQ (reference sequence). The DNA for the CDR3 is TGTGCTAGCAGCTCGGGACTAGCGGGAGTAGTTGAGCAGTTCTTC. As protein: CASSSGLAGVVEQFF.

The V call is TRBV10-3, the J call TRBJ1-1; the match to TRBD1 covers 7 bases. The CDR3 spans 15 residues. The junction had 10 bases not matched to a gene; V was cut back by 4 bases and J by 5 bases. Per germline, CDR1 ENHRY and CDR2 SYGVKD. Written as DNA, the CDR3 is TGTGCCATCAGTGGGGGGACAGTGAGCGCGACTGAAGCTTTCTTT. Encoded protein: CAISGGTVSATEAFF.

Regarding this clone: The junction differs from germline at one of its ends, possibly a read error. The CDR3 here is CASSLNRGSSLSF. CDR3 in DNA: TGTGCCAGCAGTTTAAATCGTGGGAGTAGCCTCTCTTTC. The gene calls are TRBV28 and TRBJ2-7, with a weak D call TRBD2 (5 bases). CDR1 is MDHEN and CDR2 is SYDVKM in the germline V gene. This CDR3 has 13 amino acids.

The CDR3 DNA is TGTGCCAGCAGTTCGGGACAGGGGGCCTACGAGCAGTACTTC. Residues: CASSSGQGAYEQYF. The J gene is TRBJ2-7, the V gene TRBV27, with 11 positions matching TRBD1. The CDR3 length is 14 residues. The junction had 1 base not matched to a gene; V was cut back by 4 bases and J by 2 bases. Germline V CDR1 and CDR2: MNHEY, SMNVEV (reference sequence).

The count of this clone is one. The rearrangement uses TRBV19 and TRBJ2-3; unclear D gene. The CDR3 is 16 amino acids. V was cut by 3 bases and J by 5 bases, with 18 bases left in between. Looked up from germline, CDR1 is LNHDA and CDR2 is SQIVND (reference sequence). The CDR3 spells CASSMSGSLEGDTQYF. CDR3 DNA sequence: TGTGCCAGTAGTATGAGTGGGTCCCTAGAAGGAGATACGCAGTATTTT.

V gene TRBV7-8 combines with J gene TRBJ1-6, with D possibly being TRBD1 (6 bases). The CDR3 runs 14 residues. Looked up from germline, CDR1 is SGHVS and CDR2 is FQNEAQ. V dropped 1 base and J dropped 7 bases, with 8 bases sitting between them. The CDR3 is CASSLGDTNSPLHF. The CDR3 coding sequence is TGTGCCAGCAGCTTAGGGGACACGAATTCACCCCTCCACTTT.

The chain carries TRBV6-5 and TRBJ1-6, with 8 bases identical to TRBD1. The germline V gene has CDR1 MNHEY and CDR2 SVGAGI. Germline trimming cut 2 bases from V and 10 bases from J; bases unmatched to any gene: 7. CDR3 length: 15 amino acids. This CDR3 reads CASSYIQGADSPLHF. Here the CDR3 DNA reads TGTGCCAGCAGTTACATTCAGGGGGCGGACTCACCCCTCCACTTT.

The V gene is TRBV19, the J gene TRBJ2-3; 7 nucleotides line up with TRBD1. Trimming cost V 4 bases and J 4 bases; bases outside gene matches: 8. The CDR3 is 15 amino acids. Looked up from germline, CDR1 is LNHDA and CDR2 is SQIVND (reference sequence). CDR3 sequence reads: CASSKTGHGADTQYF. In nucleotides, the CDR3 is TGTGCCAGTAGTAAGACAGGGCACGGGGCAGATACGCAGTATTTT.

V and J are TRBV2 and TRBJ2-7, with D uncertain. Germline CDR1 SNHLY, CDR2 FYNNEI. Trimming shortened V by 4 bases and J by 3 bases, and 7 bases separated the two germline ends. This CDR3 has 12 residues. CDR3 coding DNA: TGTGCCAGCAGTGTCACGAGCTACGAGCAGTACTTC. The encoded protein is CASSVTSYEQYF.

The J gene is TRBJ2-7, the V gene TRBV30; a weak D match, TRBD2 (5 bases). The CDR3 spans 15 residues. Deletions cut 5 bases from V and 6 bases from J, with 23 bases between. Looked up from germline, CDR1 is GTSNPN and CDR2 is SVGIG (reference sequence). The CDR3 region is CAWGKANGLSPEQYF. Written as DNA, the CDR3 is TGTGCCTGGGGGAAGGCTAATGGACTTTCACCCGAGCAGTACTTC. Based on the CDR3 plus reference TRBV30 and TRBJ2-7, the full variable domain is SQTIHQWPATLVQPVGSPLSLECTVEGTSNPNLYWYRQAAGRGLQLLFYSVGIGQISSEVPQNLSASRPQDRQFILSSKKLLLSDSGFYLCAWGKANGLSPEQYFGPGTRLTVT.